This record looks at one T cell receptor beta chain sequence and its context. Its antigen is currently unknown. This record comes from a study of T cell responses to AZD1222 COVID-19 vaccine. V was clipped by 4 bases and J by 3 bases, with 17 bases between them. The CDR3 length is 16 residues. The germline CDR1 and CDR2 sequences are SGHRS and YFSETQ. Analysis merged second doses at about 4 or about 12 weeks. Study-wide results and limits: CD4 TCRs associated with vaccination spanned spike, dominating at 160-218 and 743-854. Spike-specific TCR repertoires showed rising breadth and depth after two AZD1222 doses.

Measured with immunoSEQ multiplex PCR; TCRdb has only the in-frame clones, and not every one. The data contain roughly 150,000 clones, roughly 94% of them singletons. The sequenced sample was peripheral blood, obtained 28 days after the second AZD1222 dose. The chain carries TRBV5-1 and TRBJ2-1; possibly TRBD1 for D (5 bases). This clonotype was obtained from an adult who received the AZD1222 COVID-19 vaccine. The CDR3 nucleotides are TGCGCCAGCAGCCCAAGATGGACATTGGTCTACAATGAGCAGTTCTTC. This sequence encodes CASSPRWTLVYNEQFF. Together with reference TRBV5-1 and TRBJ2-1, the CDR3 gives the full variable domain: KAGVTQTPRYLIKTRGQQVTLSCSPISGHRSVSWYQQTPGQGLQFLFEYFSETQRNKGNFPGRFSGRQFSNSRSEMNVSTLELGDSALYLCASSPRWTLVYNEQFFGPGTRLTVL.